Shown below are 20 T cell receptor beta chains from a single sample sequenced in a study of CD8 T cells in Susac syndrome (dated by TCRdb to between 2018 and 2021). The method was the immunoSEQ multiplex PCR assay. RNA was extracted with the RNeasy kit and roughly 0.45 to 1 ug was reverse transcribed using random hexamers. TCRdb handled the public reads itself, with Q25 trimming in fastp and clone calling in MiXCR, and kept productive beta chains. One record per CDR3 amino acid sequence lists the most common genes and DNA. For this sample the table gives fewer than 150,000 distinct CDR3 sequences, of which 90% to 95% were detected only once. More than 0.095% of the sample rests with the top ten. Sequenced sample: CD4+ T cells from PBMCs. The receptors shown here come from a human donor in good health.

This sequence joins TRBV2 and TRBJ2-2, with 11 bases fitting TRBD2. With V trimmed by 3 bases and J by 6 bases, 9 bases remained unmatched. The CDR3 consists of 17 residues. Germline CDR1 SNHLY, CDR2 FYNNEI. CDR3 sequence reads: CASSDSQLAGAAGELFF. The CDR3 nucleotides are TGTGCCAGCAGTGATAGCCAACTAGCGGGAGCGGCCGGGGAGCTGTTTTTT.

This clonotype is a singleton in its sample. J is TRBJ2-5 and V is TRBV5-1, with 8 bases matching TRBD1. Germline CDR1 SGHRS, CDR2 YFSETQ. The CDR3 runs 16 residues. V was clipped by 4 bases and J by 2 bases; unmatched bases: 10. This CDR3 is CASSPGTGSYQETQYF. Written as DNA, the CDR3 is TGCGCCAGCAGCCCCGGGACAGGTTCATATCAAGAGACCCAGTACTTC.

The V call is TRBV28, the J call TRBJ1-2; possible D gene TRBD1, 5 bases. The ends were cut back, 2 bases at V and 4 bases at J, with 11 bases in the middle. The CDR3 sequence is 14 residues long. Germline CDR1 MDHEN, CDR2 SYDVKM. For the CDR3, the DNA is TGTGCCAGCAGTTTAAGTACGACAGCCTATGGCTACACCTTC. Protein: CASSLSTTAYGYTF.

The chain couples TRBV4-1 to TRBJ2-7; D is possibly TRBD2 (7 bases). Trimming pared 0 bases from V and 6 bases from J, leaving 15 bases between. From germline, CDR1 is MGHRA and CDR2 YSYEKL. The CDR3 has 15 residues. The DNA of the CDR3 is TGCGCCAGCAGCCAAGATCCAACAGGGAGGGGCGAGCAGTACTTC. Amino acid sequence: CASSQDPTGRGEQYF.

The chain employs TRBV5-4 and TRBJ2-1; perhaps TRBD1 as D (6 bases). The germline V gene has CDR1 SGHNT and CDR2 YYREEE (reference sequence). The length of the CDR3 is 15 residues. V lost 0 bases and J 5 bases, leaving 12 bases between the germline ends. CDR3 DNA: TGTGCCAGCAGCTTGGACGGGACATTAAACAATGAGCAGTTCTTC. This translates into CASSLDGTLNNEQFF. The complete variable domain, with remaining parts taken from reference TRBV5-4 and TRBJ2-1, reads ETGVTQSPTHLIKTRGQQVTLRCSSQSGHNTVSWYQQALGQGPQFIFQYYREEENGRGNFPPRFSGLQFPNYSSELNVNALELDDSALYLCASSLDGTLNNEQFFGPGTRLTVL.

The chain links TRBV20-1 to TRBJ1-5; 10 bases agree with TRBD1. The V segment lost 6 bases and the J segment 0 bases; nucleotides outside the gene matches: 5. The germline CDR1 and CDR2 sequences are DFQATT and SNEGSKA (reference sequence). The CDR3 has 15 residues. The CDR3 is CSARDRGLSNQPQHF. Here the CDR3 DNA reads TGCAGTGCCCGGGACAGGGGCCTTAGCAATCAGCCCCAGCATTTT.

This sequence joins TRBV2 and TRBJ1-5; D unresolved. The V end lost 7 bases, the J end lost 7 bases, and 11 bases lay between the germline ends. The germline CDR1 and CDR2 sequences are SNHLY and FYNNEI. The CDR3 runs 12 residues. The CDR3 spells CASTWGSQPQHF. The CDR3 bases are TGTGCCAGCACCTGGGGATCCCAGCCCCAGCATTTT. Full variable domain (rest looked up from reference TRBV2 and TRBJ1-5): EPEVTQTPSHQVTQMGQEVILRCVPISNHLYFYWYRQILGQKVEFLVSFYNNEISEKSEIFDDQFSVERPDGSNFTLKIRSTKLEDSAMYFCASTWGSQPQHFGDGTRLSIL.

This chain joins TRBV7-9 and TRBJ1-2; 11 nucleotides match TRBD1. V lost 5 bases to trimming and J lost 8 bases; unmatched junction nucleotides: 10. This CDR3 contains 15 residues. Germline V gene lookup returns CDR1 SEHNR and CDR2 FQNEAQ (reference sequence). The CDR3 region is CASSPLWTGGRGYTF. CDR3 nucleotides: TGTGCCAGCAGCCCGCTATGGACAGGGGGCAGAGGCTACACCTTC. The full variable domain, with the rest looked up from reference TRBV7-9 and TRBJ1-2, is DTGVSQNPRHKITKRGQNVTFRCDPISEHNRLYWYRQTLGQGPEFLTYFQNEAQLEKSRLLSDRFSAERPKGSFSTLEIQRTEQGDSAMYLCASSPLWTGGRGYTFGSGTRLTVV.

The chain employs TRBV18 and TRBJ2-3, with no clear D. Germline CDR1 KGHSH, CDR2 LQKENI. The CDR3 sequence is 14 residues long. V was clipped by 3 bases and J by 0 bases, with 7 bases between them. The CDR3 nucleotides are TGTGCCAGCTCACCGGCTCCTAGCACAGATACGCAGTATTTT. It yields the protein CASSPAPSTDTQYF.

V gene TRBV5-1 combines with J gene TRBJ2-7, with D possibly matching TRBD1 (6 bases). The V end lost 4 bases, the J end lost 5 bases, and 10 bases lay between the germline ends. This CDR3 is built from 12 residues. CDR1 and CDR2 from the germline V gene are SGHRS and YFSETQ. DNA of the CDR3: TGCGCCAGCAGCGCCACAGGGAACGAGCAGTACTTC. Protein product: CASSATGNEQYF.

CDR3 nucleotide sequence: TGCAGTGCTGTCGGGCGGGGAGGCTCCTACAATGAGCAGTTCTTC. Its protein is CSAVGRGGSYNEQFF. The J gene is TRBJ2-1, the V gene TRBV20-1, with D perhaps TRBD2 (6 bases). V dropped 5 bases and J dropped 0 bases, with 14 bases sitting between them. Germline lookup yields CDR1 DFQATT and CDR2 SNEGSKA (reference sequence). The CDR3 spans 15 residues.

The chain carries TRBV5-1 and TRBJ2-7, with 9 positions matching TRBD1. Germline CDR1 SGHRS, CDR2 YFSETQ. V lost 3 bases, J lost 1 base, and 8 bases stayed unmatched. The CDR3 spans 16 residues. The CDR3 is CASSSSDRGRSYEQYF. CDR3 nucleotides: TGCGCCAGCAGCTCGTCGGACAGGGGACGATCCTACGAGCAGTACTTC.

The rearrangement links TRBV6-2 or TRBV6-3 to TRBJ2-7; a possible D gene is TRBD2 (6 bases). CDR3 length: 17 residues. The V and J ends lost 6 bases and 0 bases respectively, with 21 bases between them. Germline CDR1 MNHEY, CDR2 SVGEGT. CDR3 bases: TGTGCCAGCAGCCAATCCCCGGCGGGATGGGACTCCTACGAGCAGTACTTC. It codes for CASSQSPAGWDSYEQYF.

The V call is TRBV19, the J call TRBJ2-2; D is unresolved. V was cut by 6 bases and J by 4 bases, with 6 bases left in between. Germline V gene lookup returns CDR1 LNHDA and CDR2 SQIVND (reference sequence). The CDR3 totals 12 residues. CDR3 DNA sequence: TGTGCCAGTAGCCTACCCACCGGGGAGCTGTTTTTT. Its protein product is CASSLPTGELFF.

The rearrangement links TRBV19 to TRBJ2-1, with 7 bases fitting TRBD1. Trimming removed 10 bases from V and 2 bases from J; junction bases left unmatched: 8. The CDR3 is 14 residues long. Per germline, CDR1 LNHDA and CDR2 SQIVND (reference sequence). DNA for the CDR3: TGTGCCACGAACCGGGACAGCGCCTACAATGAGCAGTTCTTC. Translating gives CATNRDSAYNEQFF.

V gene TRBV7-2 combines with J gene TRBJ2-3; TRBD1 matches at 8 bases. Germline V CDR1 and CDR2: SGHTA, FQGNSA. The CDR3 covers 16 residues. The V gene end was trimmed by 4 bases and the J gene end by 6 bases; junction bases not matched to a gene: 12. CDR3 loop: CASSSRTGRGLDTQYF. In DNA, the CDR3 is TGTGCCAGCAGCTCTAGGACAGGGCGAGGTTTGGATACGCAGTATTTT.

The V and J genes are TRBV2 and TRBJ2-1, with TRBD2 matching over 10 bases. The V gene end was trimmed by 5 bases and the J gene end by 6 bases; junction bases not matched to a gene: 1. This CDR3 is built from 13 residues. CDR1 is SNHLY and CDR2 is FYNNEI in the germline V gene. The CDR3 region has the DNA TGTGCCAGCAGTAGCGGGAGGGTCAATGAGCAGTTCTTC. It specifies CASSSGRVNEQFF.

The chain combines TRBV5-1 with TRBJ1-5, with D possibly being TRBD1 (5 bases). Trimming removed 2 bases at V and 4 bases at J, with 13 bases between. CDR1 SGHRS and CDR2 YFSETQ come from the germline V gene. CDR3 length equals 15 residues. The CDR3 coding sequence is TGCGCCAGCAGCTTTGGGGGGGAGAGAAATCAGCCCCAGCATTTT. It specifies CASSFGGERNQPQHF.

The chain carries TRBV5-1 and TRBJ2-1; TRBD2 matches at 11 bases. This CDR3 contains 16 residues. CDR1 SGHRS and CDR2 YFSETQ come from the germline V gene. The trim removed 1 base at V and 3 bases at J, leaving 3 bases unmatched. CDR3 bases: TGCGCCAGCAGCTTGTCGGGGACTAGCGGCTACAATGAGCAGTTCTTC. Translation: CASSLSGTSGYNEQFF.

This clonotype was recorded only once. CDR3 nucleotide sequence: TGTGCCAGCAGCCTCCGGGACTTTCCGCCCTACGAGCAGTACTTC. As protein: CASSLRDFPPYEQYF. This chain links TRBV7-2 with TRBJ2-7, with a weak D call TRBD2 (6 bases). The CDR3 covers 15 residues. Trimming cost V 5 bases and J 2 bases, with 16 bases left between them. Germline V gives CDR1 SGHTA, CDR2 FQGNSA.